This passage covers 9 T cell receptor beta chains from one sample sequenced in a study of identical twins. TCRdb ran MiXCR on the 5' RACE reads and lists one entry per CDR3 protein. The sample has about 570,000 distinct CDR3 sequences; approximately 9.6% are singletons. A further study also used this sample, focusing on yellow fever vaccine responses in identical twins.

Material: PBMCs. The receptor set was obtained from a woman in her late teens or twenties in good health.

This clonotype was observed at least ten times. J is TRBJ2-1 and V is TRBV2; tentatively, D is TRBD1 (5 bases). Deletions cut 7 bases from V and 8 bases from J, with 9 bases between. CDR3 length: 11 residues. Germline loops: CDR1 SNHLY, CDR2 FYNNEI. The CDR3 sequence: CASTGADEQFF. For the CDR3, the DNA is TGTGCCAGCACTGGGGCCGATGAGCAGTTCTTC.

This sequence joins TRBV12-3 or TRBV12-4 and TRBJ2-5; 11 bases align to TRBD2. CDR3 length equals 15 residues. With V trimmed by 6 bases and J by 1 base, 4 bases remained unmatched. CDR3 sequence: CASSTSGGLQETQYF. CDR3 bases: TGTGCCAGCAGCACTAGCGGGGGACTCCAAGAGACCCAGTACTTC.

This clonotype occurred a few times. The chain combines TRBV5-1 with TRBJ2-3, with TRBD2 matching over 14 bases. V trimming: 0 bases; J trimming: 3 bases; junction bases outside the gene matches: 3. The CDR3 loop spans 17 amino acids. Looked up from germline, CDR1 is SGHRS and CDR2 is YFSETQ. As DNA, the CDR3 is TGCGCCAGCAGCTTGGCGGGACTAGCGGGAGCTACAGATACGCAGTATTTT. It specifies CASSLAGLAGATDTQYF.

This clonotype was observed a few times. The chain uses TRBV14 and TRBJ2-7, with D perhaps matching TRBD1 (6 bases). CDR3 length: 12 amino acids. Germline-derived CDR1 and CDR2 are SGHDN and FVKESK. The V gene lost 4 bases and the J gene lost 5 bases, with 9 bases spanning the gap. The CDR3 loop reads CASSPRDNEQYF. The CDR3 nucleotides are TGTGCCAGCAGCCCCCGGGACAACGAGCAGTACTTC.

The V and J genes are TRBV28 and TRBJ2-2; TRBD1 is a possible D gene (6 bases). The CDR3 runs to 15 residues. With 3 bases removed from V and 5 bases from J, the gap between germline ends came to 13 bases. Looked up from germline, CDR1 is MDHEN and CDR2 is SYDVKM. CDR3 sequence: CASSFPDRDTGELFF. The CDR3, as DNA: TGTGCCAGCAGTTTCCCGGACAGAGATACCGGGGAGCTGTTTTTT.

The chain links TRBV28 to TRBJ2-3, with unresolved D. V was cut by 6 bases and J by 5 bases, with 18 bases left in between. CDR1 is MDHEN, CDR2 SYDVKM, per germline. The CDR3 is 15 residues long. The CDR3 nucleotides read TGTGCCAGCAGCCCAACCCCAAGAAGGAAAGATACGCAGTATTTT. As protein: CASSPTPRRKDTQYF.

The V gene is TRBV6-1, the J gene TRBJ1-5, with D uncertain. This CDR3 is 13 amino acids long. V dropped 1 base and J dropped 0 bases, with 1 base sitting between them. The germline gives CDR1 MNHNS, CDR2 SASEGT. The CDR3 DNA reads TGTGCCAGCAGTGAAGTTAGCAATCAGCCCCAGCATTTT. This translates into CASSEVSNQPQHF.

This clonotype has ten or more counts. The rearrangement links TRBV6-5 to TRBJ1-1, with D perhaps TRBD1 (5 bases). CDR3 length: 14 residues. V was shortened by 4 bases and J by 6 bases, with 15 bases between the two germline ends. Germline CDR1 and CDR2: MNHEY and SVGAGI. The CDR3 DNA follows: TGTGCCAGCAGTTCCGGATGGGGGACCCCTGAAGCTTTCTTT. Protein: CASSSGWGTPEAFF.

This clonotype was seen a few times. V gene TRBV24-1 combines with J gene TRBJ2-3; 9 bases align to TRBD2. V lost 1 base to trimming and J lost 2 bases; unmatched junction nucleotides: 3. Germline loops: CDR1 KGHDR, CDR2 SFDVKD. The CDR3 has 16 amino acids. As DNA, the CDR3 is TGTGCCACCAGTGATTTAGCGGGGGGCATCACAGATACGCAGTATTTT. This gives the protein CATSDLAGGITDTQYF.